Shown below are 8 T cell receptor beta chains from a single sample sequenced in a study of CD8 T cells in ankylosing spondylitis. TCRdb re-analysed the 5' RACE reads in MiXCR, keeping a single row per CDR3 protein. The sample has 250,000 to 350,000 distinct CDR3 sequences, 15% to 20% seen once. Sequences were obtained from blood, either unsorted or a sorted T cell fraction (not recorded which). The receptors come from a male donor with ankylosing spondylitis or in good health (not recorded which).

The CDR3 DNA is TGTGCCAGCAGCGTAAGGGACGGCAGCACAGATACGCAGTATTTT. This gives the protein CASSVRDGSTDTQYF. The chain links TRBV9 to TRBJ2-3, with D perhaps matching TRBD1 or TRBD2 (5 bases each). Germline V gene sequence: CDR1 SGDLS, CDR2 YYNGEE. Trimming took off 1 base at V and 0 bases at J, with 9 bases between the two ends. The CDR3 contains 15 residues.

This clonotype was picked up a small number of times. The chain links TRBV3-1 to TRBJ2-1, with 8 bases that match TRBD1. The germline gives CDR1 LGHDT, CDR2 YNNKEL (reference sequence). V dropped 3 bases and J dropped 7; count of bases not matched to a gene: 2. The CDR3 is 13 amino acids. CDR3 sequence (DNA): TGTGCCAGCAGCCAGACAGGGGTAAATGAGCAGTTCTTC. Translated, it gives CASSQTGVNEQFF.

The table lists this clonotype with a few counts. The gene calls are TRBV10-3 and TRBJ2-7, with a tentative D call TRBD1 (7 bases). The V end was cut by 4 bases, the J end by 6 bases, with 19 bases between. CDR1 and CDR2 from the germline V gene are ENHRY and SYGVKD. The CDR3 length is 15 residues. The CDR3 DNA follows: TGTGCCATCAGTGCGGACAGGTCGGAGGGGGGCGAGCAGTACGTC. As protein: CAISADRSEGGEQYV.

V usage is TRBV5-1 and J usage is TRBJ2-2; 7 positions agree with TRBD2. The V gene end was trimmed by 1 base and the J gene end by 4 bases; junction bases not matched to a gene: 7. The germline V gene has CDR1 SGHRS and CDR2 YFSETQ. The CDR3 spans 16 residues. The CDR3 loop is CASSLRASGTTGELFF. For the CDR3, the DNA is TGCGCCAGCAGCTTGAGGGCTAGCGGAACCACCGGGGAGCTGTTTTTT. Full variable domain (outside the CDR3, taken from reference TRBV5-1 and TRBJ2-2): KAGVTQTPRYLIKTRGQQVTLSCSPISGHRSVSWYQQTPGQGLQFLFEYFSETQRNKGNFPGRFSGRQFSNSRSEMNVSTLELGDSALYLCASSLRASGTTGELFFGEGSRLTVL.

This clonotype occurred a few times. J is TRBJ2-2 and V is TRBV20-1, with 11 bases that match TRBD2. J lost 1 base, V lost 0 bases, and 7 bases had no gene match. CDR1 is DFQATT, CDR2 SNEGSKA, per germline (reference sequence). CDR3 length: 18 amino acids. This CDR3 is CSARDPKLAGGNTGELFF. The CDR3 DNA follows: TGCAGTGCTAGAGATCCGAAGCTAGCGGGAGGGAACACCGGGGAGCTGTTTTTT.

The CDR3, as DNA: TGCAGTGCGAGCCCCGTAATAGCGGGGGGACGAGAGACCCAGTACTTC. Translated, it gives CSASPVIAGGRETQYF. V gene TRBV20-1 combines with J gene TRBJ2-5; 10 nucleotides align to TRBD2. The CDR3 is 16 residues long. Germline CDR1 and CDR2: DFQATT and SNEGSKA (reference sequence). The V gene end was trimmed by 6 bases and the J gene end by 4 bases; junction bases not matched to a gene: 14.

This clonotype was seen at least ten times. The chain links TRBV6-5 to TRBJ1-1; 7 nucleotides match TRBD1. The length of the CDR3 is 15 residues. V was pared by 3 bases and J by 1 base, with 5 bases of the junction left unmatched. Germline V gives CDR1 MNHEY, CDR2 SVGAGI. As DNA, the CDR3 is TGTGCCAGCAGTTATTTCGGGACAGCGAACACTGAAGCTTTCTTT. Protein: CASSYFGTANTEAFF.

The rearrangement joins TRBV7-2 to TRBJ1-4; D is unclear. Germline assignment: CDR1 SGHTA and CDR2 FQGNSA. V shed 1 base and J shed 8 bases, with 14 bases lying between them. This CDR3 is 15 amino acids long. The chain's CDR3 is CASSLDWAGREKLFF. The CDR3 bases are TGTGCCAGCAGCTTAGACTGGGCCGGTCGGGAAAAACTGTTTTTT.